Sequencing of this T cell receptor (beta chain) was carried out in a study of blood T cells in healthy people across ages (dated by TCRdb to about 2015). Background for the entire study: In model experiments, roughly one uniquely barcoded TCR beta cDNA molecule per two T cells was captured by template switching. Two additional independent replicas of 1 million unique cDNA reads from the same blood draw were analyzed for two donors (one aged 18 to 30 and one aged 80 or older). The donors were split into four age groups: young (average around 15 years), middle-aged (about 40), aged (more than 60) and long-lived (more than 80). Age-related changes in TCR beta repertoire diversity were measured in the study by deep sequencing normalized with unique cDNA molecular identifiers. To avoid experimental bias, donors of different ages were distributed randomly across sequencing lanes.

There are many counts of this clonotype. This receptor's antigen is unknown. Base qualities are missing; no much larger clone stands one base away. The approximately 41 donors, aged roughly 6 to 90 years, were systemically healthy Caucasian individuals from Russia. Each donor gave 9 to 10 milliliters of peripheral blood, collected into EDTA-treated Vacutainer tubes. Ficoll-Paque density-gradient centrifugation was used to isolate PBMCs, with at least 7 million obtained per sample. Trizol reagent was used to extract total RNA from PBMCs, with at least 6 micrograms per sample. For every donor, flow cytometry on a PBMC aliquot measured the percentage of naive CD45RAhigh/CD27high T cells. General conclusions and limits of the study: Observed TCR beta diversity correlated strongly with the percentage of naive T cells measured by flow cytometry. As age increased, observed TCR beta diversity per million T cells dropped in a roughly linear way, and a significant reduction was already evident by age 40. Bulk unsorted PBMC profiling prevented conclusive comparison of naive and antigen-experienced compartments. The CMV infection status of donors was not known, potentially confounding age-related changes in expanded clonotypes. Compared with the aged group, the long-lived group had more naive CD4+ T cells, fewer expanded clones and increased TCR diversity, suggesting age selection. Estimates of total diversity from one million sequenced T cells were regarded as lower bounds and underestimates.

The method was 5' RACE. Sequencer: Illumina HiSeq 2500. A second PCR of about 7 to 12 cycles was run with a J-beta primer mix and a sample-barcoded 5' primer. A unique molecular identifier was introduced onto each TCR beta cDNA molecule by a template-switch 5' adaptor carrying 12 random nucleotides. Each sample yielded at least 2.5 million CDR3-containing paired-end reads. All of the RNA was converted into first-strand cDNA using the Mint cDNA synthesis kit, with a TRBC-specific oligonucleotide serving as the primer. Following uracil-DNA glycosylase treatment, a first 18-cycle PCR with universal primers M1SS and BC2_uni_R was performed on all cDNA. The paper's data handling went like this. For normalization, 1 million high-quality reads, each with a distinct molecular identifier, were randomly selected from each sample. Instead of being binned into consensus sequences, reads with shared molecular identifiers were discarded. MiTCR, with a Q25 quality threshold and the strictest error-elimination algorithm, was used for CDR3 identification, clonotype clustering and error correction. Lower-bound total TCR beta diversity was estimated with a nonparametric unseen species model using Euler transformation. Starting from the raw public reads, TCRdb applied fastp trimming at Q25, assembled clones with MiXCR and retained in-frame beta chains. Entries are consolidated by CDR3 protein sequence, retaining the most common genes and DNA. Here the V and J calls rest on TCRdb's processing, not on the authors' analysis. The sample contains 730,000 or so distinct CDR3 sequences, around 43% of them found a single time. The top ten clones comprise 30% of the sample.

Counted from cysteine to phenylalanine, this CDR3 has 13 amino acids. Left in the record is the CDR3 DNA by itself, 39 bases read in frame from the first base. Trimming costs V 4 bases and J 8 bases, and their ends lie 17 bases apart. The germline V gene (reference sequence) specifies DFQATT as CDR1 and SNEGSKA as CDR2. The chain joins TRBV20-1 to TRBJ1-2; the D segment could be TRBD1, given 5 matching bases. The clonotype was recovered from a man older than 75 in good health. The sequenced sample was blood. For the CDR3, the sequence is CSATDGGREGYTF. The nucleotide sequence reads TGCAGTGCTACCGATGGGGGGAGGGAGGGCTACACCTTC.